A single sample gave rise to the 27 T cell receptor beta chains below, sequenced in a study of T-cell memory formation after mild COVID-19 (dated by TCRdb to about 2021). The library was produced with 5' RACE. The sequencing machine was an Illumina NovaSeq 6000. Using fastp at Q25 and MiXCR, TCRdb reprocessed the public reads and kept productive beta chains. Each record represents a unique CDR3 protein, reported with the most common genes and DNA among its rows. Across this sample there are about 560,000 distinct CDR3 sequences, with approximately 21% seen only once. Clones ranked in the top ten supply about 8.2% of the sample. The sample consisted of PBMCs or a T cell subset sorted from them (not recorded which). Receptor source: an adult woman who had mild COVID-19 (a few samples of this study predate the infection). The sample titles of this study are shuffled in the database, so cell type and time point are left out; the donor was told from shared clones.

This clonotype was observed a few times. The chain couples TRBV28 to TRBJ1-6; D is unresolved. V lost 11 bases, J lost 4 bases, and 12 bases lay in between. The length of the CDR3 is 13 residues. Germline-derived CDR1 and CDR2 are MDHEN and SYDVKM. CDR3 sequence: CAAAGRYNSPLHF. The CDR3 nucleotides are TGTGCCGCTGCCGGTCGTTATAATTCACCCCTCCACTTT.

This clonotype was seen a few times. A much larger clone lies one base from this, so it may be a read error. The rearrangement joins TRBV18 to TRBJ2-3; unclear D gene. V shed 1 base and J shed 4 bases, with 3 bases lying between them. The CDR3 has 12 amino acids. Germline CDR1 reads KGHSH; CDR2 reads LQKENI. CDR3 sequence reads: CASSPRADTQYF. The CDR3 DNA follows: TGTGCCAGCTCACCACGGGCAGATACGCAGTATTTT.

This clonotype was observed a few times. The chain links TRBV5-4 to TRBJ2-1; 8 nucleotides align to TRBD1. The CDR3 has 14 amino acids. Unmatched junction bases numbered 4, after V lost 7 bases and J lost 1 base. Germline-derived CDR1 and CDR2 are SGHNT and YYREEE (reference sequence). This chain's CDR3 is CASGGQVSYNEQFF. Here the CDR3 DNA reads TGTGCCAGCGGGGGACAGGTATCCTACAATGAGCAGTTCTTC.

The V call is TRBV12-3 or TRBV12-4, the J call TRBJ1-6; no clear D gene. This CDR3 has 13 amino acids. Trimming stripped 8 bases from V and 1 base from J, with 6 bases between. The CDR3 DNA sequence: TGTGCCAGCTCGGGGTCCTATAATTCACCCCTCCACTTT. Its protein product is CASSGSYNSPLHF.

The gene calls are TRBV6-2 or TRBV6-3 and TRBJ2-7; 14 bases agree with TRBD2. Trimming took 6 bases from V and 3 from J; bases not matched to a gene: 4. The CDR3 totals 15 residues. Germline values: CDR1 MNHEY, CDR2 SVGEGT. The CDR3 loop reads CASSEGTSGGYEQYF. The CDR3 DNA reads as TGTGCCAGCAGCGAAGGGACTAGCGGGGGCTACGAGCAGTACTTC.

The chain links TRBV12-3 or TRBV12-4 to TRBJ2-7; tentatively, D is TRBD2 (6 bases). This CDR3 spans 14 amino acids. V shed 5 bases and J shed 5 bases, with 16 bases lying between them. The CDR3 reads CASSAGLGRNEQYF. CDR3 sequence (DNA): TGTGCCAGCAGTGCGGGACTGGGACGTAACGAGCAGTACTTC.

CDR3 protein: CATSDSQHSGTRIGNEQFF. In DNA form, the CDR3 reads TGTGCCACCAGTGATTCTCAACACTCCGGGACTAGAATCGGCAATGAGCAGTTCTTC. The V and J genes are TRBV24-1 and TRBJ2-1, with 8 positions matching TRBD2. This CDR3 contains 19 residues. V trimming: 2 bases; J trimming: 6 bases; junction bases outside the gene matches: 17. Germline-derived CDR1 and CDR2 are KGHDR and SFDVKD.

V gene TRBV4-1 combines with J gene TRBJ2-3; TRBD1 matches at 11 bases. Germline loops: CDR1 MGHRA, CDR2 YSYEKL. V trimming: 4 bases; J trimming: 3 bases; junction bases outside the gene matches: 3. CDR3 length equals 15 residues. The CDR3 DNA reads TGCGCCAGCAGCCGCGGACAGGGGGCAACAGATACGCAGTATTTT. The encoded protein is CASSRGQGATDTQYF.

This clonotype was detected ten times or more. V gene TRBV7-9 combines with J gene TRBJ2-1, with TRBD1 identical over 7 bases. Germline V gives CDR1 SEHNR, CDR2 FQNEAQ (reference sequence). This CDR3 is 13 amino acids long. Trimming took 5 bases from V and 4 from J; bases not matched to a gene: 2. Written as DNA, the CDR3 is TGTGCCAGCAGCACGACAGGGTACAATGAGCAGTTCTTC. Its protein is CASSTTGYNEQFF.

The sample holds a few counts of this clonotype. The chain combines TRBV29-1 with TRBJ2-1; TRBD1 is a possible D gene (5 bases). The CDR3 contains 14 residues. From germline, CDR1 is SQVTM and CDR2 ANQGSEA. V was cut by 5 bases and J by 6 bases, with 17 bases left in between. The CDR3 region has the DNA TGCAGCGTTCTGAATCTAGGGGCCAGCAATGAGCAGTTCTTC. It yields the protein CSVLNLGASNEQFF.

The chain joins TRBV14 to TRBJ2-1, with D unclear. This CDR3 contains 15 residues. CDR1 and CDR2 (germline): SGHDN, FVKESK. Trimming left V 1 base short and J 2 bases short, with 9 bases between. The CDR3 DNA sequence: TGTGCCAGCAGCCAAGCCGGTCTGGCCTACAATGAGCAGTTCTTC. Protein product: CASSQAGLAYNEQFF. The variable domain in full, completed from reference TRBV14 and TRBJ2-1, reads EAGVTQFPSHSVIEKGQTVTLRCDPISGHDNLYWYRRVMGKEIKFLLHFVKESKQDESGMPNNRFLAERTGGTYSTLKVQPAELEDSGVYFCASSQAGLAYNEQFFGPGTRLTVL.

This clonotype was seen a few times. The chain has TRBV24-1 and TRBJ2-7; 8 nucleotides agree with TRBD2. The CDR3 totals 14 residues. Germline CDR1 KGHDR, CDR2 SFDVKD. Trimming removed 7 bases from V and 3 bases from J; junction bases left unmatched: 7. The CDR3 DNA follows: TGTGCCACCAGGTGGAGCGGGGGACTCTACGAGCAGTACTTC. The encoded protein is CATRWSGGLYEQYF.

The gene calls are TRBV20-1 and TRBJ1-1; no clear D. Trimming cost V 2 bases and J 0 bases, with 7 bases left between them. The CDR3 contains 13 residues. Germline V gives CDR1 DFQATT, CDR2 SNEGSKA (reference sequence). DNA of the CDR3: TGCAGTGCTAGACAGCACCTGAACACTGAAGCTTTCTTT. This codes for CSARQHLNTEAFF.

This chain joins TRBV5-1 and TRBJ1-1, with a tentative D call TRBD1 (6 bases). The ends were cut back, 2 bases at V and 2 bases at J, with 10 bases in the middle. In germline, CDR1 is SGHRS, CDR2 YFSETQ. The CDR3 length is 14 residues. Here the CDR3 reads CASSFRTDNTEAFF. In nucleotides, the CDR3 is TGCGCCAGCAGCTTCCGGACAGACAACACTGAAGCTTTCTTT.

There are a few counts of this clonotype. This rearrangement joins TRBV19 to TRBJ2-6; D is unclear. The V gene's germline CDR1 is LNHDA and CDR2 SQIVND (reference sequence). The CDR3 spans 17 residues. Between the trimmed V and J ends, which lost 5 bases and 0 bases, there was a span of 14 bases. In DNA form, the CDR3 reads TGTGCCAGTAGTGTGGGTGTGTTCGGCTCTGGGGCCAACGTCCTGACTTTC. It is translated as CASSVGVFGSGANVLTF.

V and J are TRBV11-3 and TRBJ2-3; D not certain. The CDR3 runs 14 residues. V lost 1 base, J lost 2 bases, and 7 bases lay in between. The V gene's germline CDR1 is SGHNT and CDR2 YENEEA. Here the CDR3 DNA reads TGTGCCAGCAGCTTAGGACAACACACAGATACGCAGTATTTT. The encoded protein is CASSLGQHTDTQYF.

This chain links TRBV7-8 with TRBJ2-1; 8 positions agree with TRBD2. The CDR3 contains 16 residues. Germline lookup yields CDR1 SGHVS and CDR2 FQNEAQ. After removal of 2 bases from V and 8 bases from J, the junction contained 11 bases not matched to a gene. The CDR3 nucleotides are TGTGCCAGCAGCTTACGGCACGGGAGGGCCTTGGATGAGCAGTTCTTC. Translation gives CASSLRHGRALDEQFF.

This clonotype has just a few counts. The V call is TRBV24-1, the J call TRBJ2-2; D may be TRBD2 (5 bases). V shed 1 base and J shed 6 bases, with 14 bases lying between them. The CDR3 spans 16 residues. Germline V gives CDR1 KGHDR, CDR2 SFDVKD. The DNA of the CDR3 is TGTGCCACCAGTGATTTCGCGGCGGGTTTCGCCGGGGAGCTGTTTTTT. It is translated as CATSDFAAGFAGELFF.

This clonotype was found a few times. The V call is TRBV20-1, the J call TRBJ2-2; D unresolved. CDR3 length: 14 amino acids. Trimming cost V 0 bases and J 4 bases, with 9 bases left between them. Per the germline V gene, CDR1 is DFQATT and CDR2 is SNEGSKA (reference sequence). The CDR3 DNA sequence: TGCAGTGCTAGAGATTCCAGGAGCACCGGGGAGCTGTTTTTT. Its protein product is CSARDSRSTGELFF.

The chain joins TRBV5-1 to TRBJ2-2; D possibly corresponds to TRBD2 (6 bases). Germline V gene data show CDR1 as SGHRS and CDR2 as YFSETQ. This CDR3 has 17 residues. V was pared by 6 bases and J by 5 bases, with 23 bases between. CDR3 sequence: CASTFGVFGSGTGELFF. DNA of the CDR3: TGCGCCAGCACCTTTGGGGTTTTCGGGAGCGGAACCGGGGAGCTGTTTTTT.

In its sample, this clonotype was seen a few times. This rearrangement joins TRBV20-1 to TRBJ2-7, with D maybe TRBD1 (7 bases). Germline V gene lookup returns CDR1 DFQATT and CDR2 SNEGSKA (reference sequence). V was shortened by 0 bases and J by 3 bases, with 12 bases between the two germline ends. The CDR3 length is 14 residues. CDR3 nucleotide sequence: TGCAGTGCTAGAGATACCAGGGGGGACTACGAGCAGTACTTC. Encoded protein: CSARDTRGDYEQYF.

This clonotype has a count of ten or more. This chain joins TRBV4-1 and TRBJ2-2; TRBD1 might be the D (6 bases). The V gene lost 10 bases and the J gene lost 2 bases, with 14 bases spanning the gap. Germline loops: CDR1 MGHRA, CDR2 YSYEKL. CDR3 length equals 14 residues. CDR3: CATNPGQNTGELFF. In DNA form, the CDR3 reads TGCGCCACCAACCCGGGACAAAACACCGGGGAGCTGTTTTTT.

For the CDR3, the DNA is TGTGCCAGCACCGTTACCGGACAGGGAAGGAATGAGCAGTTCTTC. Translated: CASTVTGQGRNEQFF. The genes are TRBV12-3 or TRBV12-4 and TRBJ2-1, with TRBD1 identical over 8 bases. The CDR3 totals 15 residues. The trim removed 7 bases at V and 7 bases at J, leaving 12 bases unmatched.

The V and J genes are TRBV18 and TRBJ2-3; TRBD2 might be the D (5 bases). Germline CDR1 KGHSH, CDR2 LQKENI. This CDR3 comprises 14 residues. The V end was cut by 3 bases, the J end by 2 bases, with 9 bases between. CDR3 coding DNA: TGTGCCAGCTCACCGCCCGGGGTCACAGATACGCAGTATTTT. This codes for CASSPPGVTDTQYF.

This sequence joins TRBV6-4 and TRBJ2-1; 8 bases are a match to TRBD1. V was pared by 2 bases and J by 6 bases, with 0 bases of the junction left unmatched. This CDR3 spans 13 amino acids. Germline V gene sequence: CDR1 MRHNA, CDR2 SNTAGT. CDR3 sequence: CASSDDRGNEQFF. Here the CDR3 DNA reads TGTGCCAGCAGTGACGACAGGGGCAATGAGCAGTTCTTC.

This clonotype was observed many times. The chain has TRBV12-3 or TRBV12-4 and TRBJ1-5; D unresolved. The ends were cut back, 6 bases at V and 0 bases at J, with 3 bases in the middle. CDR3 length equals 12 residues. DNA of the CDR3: TGTGCCAGCAGGGCTAGCAATCAGCCCCAGCATTTT. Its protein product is CASRASNQPQHF.

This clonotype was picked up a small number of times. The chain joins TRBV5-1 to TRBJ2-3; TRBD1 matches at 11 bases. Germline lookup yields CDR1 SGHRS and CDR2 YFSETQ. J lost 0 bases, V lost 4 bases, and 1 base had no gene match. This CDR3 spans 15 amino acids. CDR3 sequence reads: CASSGQGASTDTQYF. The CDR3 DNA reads TGCGCCAGCAGCGGACAGGGGGCTAGCACAGATACGCAGTATTTT.